This T cell receptor beta chain comes out of a study of blood T cell repertoires in COVID-19 (dated by TCRdb to 2020 to 2021). Regarding the research as a whole: Collaborator samples came from the United States, Italy and Spain and covered acute and convalescent phases of COVID-19. Where available, HLA class I and class II types were taken from metadata supplied by the sample provider and were not determined by assay-based typing. The dataset comprised deeply sampled blood TCRbeta repertoires from subjects exposed to, actively infected with, or recovered from COVID-19. Samples were obtained from the ongoing ImmuneRACE study (first 160 participants) and from 1,254 subjects provided by 6 global collaborators. Sample metadata almost always included a de-identified subject ID, COVID-19 status, age in years and sex. The repertoires were made available in a free public database intended to serve as a resource for research on the immune response to SARS-CoV-2. The material from the prospective study consisted of cDNA or gDNA derived from T cells, B-cell-depleted T cells, or PBMCs.

This clone has more than one count but fewer than ten. Its antigen is not yet known. One base away there is no much larger clone; base qualities are not given. Here is what the overall study found, with its caveats: The amount of clinical and demographic metadata varied by source and participant and was provided uncurated.

TCRbeta CDR3 regions were amplified from genomic DNA by means of the immunoSEQ Assay, a bias-controlled multiplex PCR. The study's processing was this. The number of nucleated cells in each sample was estimated by amplification of reference gene primers within the assay. Sequence reads were collapsed and filtered to measure the absolute abundance of every unique TCRbeta CDR3 rearrangement. For each sample, productive Simpson clonality was calculated as the square root of Simpson's diversity index over productive rearrangements. Imported from immuneACCESS, the table was reduced by TCRdb to in-frame sequences with V and J called. These copies leave out some clones; in studies compared against another copy, an unresolved V gene accounts for under half, and the cause of the remainder is not known. The V and J calls and clone size come from that table; D and trimming were worked out from the DNA. Across this sample there are 250,000 to 300,000 clones, with around 82% seen only once. Of the sample, roughly 3.1% is held by the ten largest clones.

Collaborating institutions collected whole blood in K2EDTA tubes following their own protocols. For TCRbeta analysis, collaborator samples were shipped as frozen whole blood, as isolated PBMCs, or as DNA extracted from either sample type. The TCR sequence derives from a young woman with acute or convalescent COVID-19. The sequencing sample was made of peripheral blood.

The bases are TGTGCCAGCACCCGAATAAGCGGGGGTATGTCCTACGAGCAGTACTTC. Its translation is CASTRISGGMSYEQYF. The V and J genes are TRBV27 and TRBJ2-7; 8 junctional bases match TRBD2. The germline V gene (reference sequence) supplies CDR1 MNHEY and CDR2 SMNVEV. The CDR3 starts with the cysteine, ends with the phenylalanine, and has 16 residues. CDR3 DNA only is kept here, 48 bases in frame from base 1. Ends trimmed: V by 7 bases, J by 1 base; bases unmatched to a gene: 12.